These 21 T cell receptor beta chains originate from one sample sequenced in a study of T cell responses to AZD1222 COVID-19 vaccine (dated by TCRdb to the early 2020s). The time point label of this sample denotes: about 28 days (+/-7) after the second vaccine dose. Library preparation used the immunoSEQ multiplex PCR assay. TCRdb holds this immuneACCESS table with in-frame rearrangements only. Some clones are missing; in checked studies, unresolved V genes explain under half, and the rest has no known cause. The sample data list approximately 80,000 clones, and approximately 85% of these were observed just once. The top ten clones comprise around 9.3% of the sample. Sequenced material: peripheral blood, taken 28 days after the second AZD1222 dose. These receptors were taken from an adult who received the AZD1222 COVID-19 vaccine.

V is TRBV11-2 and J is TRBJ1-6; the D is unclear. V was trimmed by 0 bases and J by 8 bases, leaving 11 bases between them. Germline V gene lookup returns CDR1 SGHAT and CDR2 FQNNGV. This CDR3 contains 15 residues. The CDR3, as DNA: TGTGCCAGCAGCTTAGACACTCTCCTGGATTCACCCCTCCACTTT. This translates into CASSLDTLLDSPLHF.

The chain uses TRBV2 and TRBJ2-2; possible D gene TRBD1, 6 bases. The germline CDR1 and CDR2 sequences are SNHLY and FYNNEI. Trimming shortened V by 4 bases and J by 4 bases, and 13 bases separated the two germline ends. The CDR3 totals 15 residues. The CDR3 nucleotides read TGTGCCAGCAGTGGTTATTGGGGGCGCACCGGGGAGCTGTTTTTT. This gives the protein CASSGYWGRTGELFF.

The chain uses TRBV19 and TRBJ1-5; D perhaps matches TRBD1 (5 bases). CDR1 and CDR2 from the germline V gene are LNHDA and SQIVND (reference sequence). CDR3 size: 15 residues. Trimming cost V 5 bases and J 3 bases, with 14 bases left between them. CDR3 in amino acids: CASSASSGTNQPQHF. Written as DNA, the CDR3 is TGTGCCAGTAGTGCTTCCTCGGGGACCAATCAGCCCCAGCATTTT.

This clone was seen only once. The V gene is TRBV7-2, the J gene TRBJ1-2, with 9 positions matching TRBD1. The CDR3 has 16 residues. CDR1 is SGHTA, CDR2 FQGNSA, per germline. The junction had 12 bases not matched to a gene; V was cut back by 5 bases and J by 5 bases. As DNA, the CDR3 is TGTGCCAGCAGCCCCGGGACAGGGCGAGGAGGGTATGGCTACACCTTC. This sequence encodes CASSPGTGRGGYGYTF.

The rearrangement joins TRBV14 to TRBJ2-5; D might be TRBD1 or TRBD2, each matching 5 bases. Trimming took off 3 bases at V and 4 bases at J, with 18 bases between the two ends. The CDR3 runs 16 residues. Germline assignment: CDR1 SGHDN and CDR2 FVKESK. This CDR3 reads CASSHPGPSFGETQYF. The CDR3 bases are TGTGCCAGCAGCCATCCGGGACCCTCCTTTGGAGAGACCCAGTACTTC.

In DNA, the CDR3 is TGTGCCAGCAGCTTGTCAGATACGCAGTATTTT. This sequence encodes CASSLSDTQYF. This chain joins TRBV5-4 and TRBJ2-3, with D hard to call. This CDR3 is built from 11 residues. Trimming pared 1 base from V and 4 bases from J, leaving 1 base between. The V gene's germline CDR1 is SGHNT and CDR2 YYREEE (reference sequence).

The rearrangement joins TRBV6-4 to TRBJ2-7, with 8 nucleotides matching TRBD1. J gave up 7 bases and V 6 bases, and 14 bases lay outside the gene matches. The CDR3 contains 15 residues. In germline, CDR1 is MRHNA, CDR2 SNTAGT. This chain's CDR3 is CASSRTGQFCLEQYF. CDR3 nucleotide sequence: TGTGCCAGCAGCCGGACAGGGCAATTTTGTTTGGAGCAGTACTTC.

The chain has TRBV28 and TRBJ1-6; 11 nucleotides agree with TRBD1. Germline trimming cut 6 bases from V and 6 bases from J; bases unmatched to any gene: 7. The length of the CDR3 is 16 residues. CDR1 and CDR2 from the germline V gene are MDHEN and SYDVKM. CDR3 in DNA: TGTGCCAGCAGGCTAGGGACAGGGGGAGTTAATTCACCCCTCCACTTT. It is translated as CASRLGTGGVNSPLHF.

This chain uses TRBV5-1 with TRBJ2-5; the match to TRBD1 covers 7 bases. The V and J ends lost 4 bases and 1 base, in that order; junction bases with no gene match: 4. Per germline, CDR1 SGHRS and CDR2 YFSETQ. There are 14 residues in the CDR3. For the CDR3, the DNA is TGCGCCAGCAGCAACACAGGGGCCCAAGAGACCCAGTACTTC. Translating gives CASSNTGAQETQYF.

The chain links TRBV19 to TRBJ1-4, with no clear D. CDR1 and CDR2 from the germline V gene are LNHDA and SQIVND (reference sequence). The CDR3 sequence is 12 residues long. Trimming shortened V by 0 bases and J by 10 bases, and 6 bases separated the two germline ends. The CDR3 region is CASSIDRRKLFF. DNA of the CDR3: TGTGCCAGTAGTATAGATCGCAGAAAACTGTTTTTT.

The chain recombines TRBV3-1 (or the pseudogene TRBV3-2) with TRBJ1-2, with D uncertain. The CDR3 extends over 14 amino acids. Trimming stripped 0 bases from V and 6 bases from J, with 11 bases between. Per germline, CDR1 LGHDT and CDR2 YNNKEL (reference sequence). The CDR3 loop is CASSQDASRDGYTF. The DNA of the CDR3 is TGTGCCAGCAGCCAAGACGCCTCCCGGGATGGCTACACCTTC.

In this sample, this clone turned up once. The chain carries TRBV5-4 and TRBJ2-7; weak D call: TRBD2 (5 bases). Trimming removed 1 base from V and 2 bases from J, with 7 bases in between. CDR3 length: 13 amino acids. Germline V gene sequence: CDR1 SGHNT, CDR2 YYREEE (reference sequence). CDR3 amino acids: CASSLTGTYEQYF. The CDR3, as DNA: TGTGCCAGCAGCTTGACGGGGACCTACGAGCAGTACTTC.

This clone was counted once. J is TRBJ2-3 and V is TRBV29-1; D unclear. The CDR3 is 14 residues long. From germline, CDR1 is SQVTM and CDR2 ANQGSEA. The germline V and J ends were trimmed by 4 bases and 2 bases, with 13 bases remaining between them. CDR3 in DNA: TGCAGCGTTGTAAGGTCTAGGGACACAGATACGCAGTATTTT. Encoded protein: CSVVRSRDTDTQYF.

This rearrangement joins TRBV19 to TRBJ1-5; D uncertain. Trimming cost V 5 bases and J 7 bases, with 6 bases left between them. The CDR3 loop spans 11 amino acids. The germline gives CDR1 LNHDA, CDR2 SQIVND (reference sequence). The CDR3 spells CASSSGQPQHF. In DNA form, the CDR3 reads TGTGCCAGTAGTTCTGGCCAGCCCCAGCATTTT. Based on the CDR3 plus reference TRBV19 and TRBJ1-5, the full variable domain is DGGITQSPKYLFRKEGQNVTLSCEQNLNHDAMYWYRQDPGQGLRLIYYSQIVNDFQKGDIAEGYSVSREKKESFPLTVTSAQKNPTAFYLCASSSGQPQHFGDGTRLSIL.

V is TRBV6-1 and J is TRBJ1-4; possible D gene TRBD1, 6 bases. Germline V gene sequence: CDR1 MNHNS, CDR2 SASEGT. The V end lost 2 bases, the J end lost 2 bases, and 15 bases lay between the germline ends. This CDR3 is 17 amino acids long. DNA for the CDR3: TGTGCCAGCAGTGAAATTTTGGGGGGGCTCACTAATGAAAAACTGTTTTTT. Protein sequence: CASSEILGGLTNEKLFF.

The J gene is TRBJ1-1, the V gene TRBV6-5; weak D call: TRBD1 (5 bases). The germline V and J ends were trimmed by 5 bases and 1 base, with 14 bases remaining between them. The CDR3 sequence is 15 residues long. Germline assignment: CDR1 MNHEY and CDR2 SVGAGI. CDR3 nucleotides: TGTGCCAGCAGTCCTGGCGGGGGGAGGAACACTGAAGCTTTCTTT. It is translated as CASSPGGGRNTEAFF.

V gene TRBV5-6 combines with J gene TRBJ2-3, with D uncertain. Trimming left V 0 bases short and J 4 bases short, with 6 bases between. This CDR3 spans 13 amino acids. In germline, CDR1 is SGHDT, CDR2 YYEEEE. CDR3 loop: CASSLGQADTQYF. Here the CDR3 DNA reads TGTGCCAGCAGCTTGGGTCAGGCAGATACGCAGTATTTT.

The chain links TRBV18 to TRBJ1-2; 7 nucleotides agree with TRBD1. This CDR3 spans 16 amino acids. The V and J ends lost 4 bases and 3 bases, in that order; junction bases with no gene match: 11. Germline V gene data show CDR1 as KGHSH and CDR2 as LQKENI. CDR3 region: CASSLGAGTADYGYTF. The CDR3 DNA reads TGTGCCAGCTCACTCGGTGCCGGGACAGCCGACTATGGCTACACCTTC. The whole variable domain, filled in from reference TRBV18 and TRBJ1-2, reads NAGVMQNPRHLVRRRGQEARLRCSPMKGHSHVYWYRQLPEEGLKFMVYLQKENIIDESGMPKERFSAEFPKEGPSILRIQQVVRGDSAAYFCASSLGAGTADYGYTFGSGTRLTVV.

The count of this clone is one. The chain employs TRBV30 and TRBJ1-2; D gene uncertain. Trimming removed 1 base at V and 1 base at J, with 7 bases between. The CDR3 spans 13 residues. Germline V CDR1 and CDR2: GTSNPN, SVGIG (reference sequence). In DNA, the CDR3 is TGTGCCTGGAGTGAGTCCGTTAACTATGGCTACACCTTC. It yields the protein CAWSESVNYGYTF. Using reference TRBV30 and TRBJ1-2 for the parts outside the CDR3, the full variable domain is SQTIHQWPATLVQPVGSPLSLECTVEGTSNPNLYWYRQAAGRGLQLLFYSVGIGQISSEVPQNLSASRPQDRQFILSSKKLLLSDSGFYLCAWSESVNYGYTFGSGTRLTVV.

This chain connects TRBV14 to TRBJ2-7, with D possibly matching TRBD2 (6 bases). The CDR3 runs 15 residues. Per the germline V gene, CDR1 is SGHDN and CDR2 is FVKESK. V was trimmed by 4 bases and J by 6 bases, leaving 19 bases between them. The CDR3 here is CASSPSAGRASEQYF. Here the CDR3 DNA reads TGTGCCAGCAGCCCTTCGGCCGGGAGAGCTAGCGAGCAGTACTTC.

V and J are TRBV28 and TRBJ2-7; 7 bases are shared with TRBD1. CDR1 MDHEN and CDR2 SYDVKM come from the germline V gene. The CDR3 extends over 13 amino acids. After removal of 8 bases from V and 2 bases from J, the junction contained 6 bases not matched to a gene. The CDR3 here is CASSRQGPYEQYF. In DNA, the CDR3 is TGTGCCAGCTCCCGACAGGGACCCTACGAGCAGTACTTC.